This T cell receptor (beta chain) is from a study of T cells after yellow fever vaccination. TCRdb itself ran the 5' RACE reads through MiXCR, one entry per CDR3 protein. The table lists 300,000 or so distinct CDR3 sequences, approximately 12% of them singletons. This clonotype has just a few counts. The germline gives CDR1 KGHSH, CDR2 LQKENI. V lost 2 bases, J lost 0 bases, and 9 bases stayed unmatched. The CDR3 covers 19 residues. This chain uses TRBV18 with TRBJ2-1; 11 bases are a match to TRBD2. The sequence derives from a man aged 30 to 45 who received the YFV17D yellow fever vaccine. Sequencing was performed on CD4+ T cells sorted from PBMCs, taken 45 days after the yellow fever booster vaccination. The CDR3 DNA reads as TGTGCCAGCTCACCAGTTGGGACTAGCGGAATGAGCTCCTACAATGAGCAGTTCTTC. Its translation is CASSPVGTSGMSSYNEQFF.